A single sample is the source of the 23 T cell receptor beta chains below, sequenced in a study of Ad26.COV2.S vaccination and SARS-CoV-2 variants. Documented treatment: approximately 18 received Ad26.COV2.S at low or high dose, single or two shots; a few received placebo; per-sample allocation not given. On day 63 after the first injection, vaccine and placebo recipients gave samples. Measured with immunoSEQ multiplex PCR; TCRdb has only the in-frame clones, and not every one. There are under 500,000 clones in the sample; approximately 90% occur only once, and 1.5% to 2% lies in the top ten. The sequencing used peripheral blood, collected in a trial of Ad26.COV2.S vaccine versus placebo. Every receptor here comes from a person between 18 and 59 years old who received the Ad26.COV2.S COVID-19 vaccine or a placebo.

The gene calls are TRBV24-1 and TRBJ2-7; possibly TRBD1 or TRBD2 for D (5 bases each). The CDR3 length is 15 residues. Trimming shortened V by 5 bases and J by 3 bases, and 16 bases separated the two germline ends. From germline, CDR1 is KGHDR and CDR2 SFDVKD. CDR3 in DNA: TGTGCCACCAGTGCCTCGGGCCAGGGACGCTACGAGCAGTACTTC. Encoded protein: CATSASGQGRYEQYF.

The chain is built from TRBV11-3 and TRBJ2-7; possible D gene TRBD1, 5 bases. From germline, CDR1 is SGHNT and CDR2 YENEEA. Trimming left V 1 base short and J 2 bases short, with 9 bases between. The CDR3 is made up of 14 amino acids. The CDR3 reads CASSLAGYPYEQYF. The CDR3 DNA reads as TGTGCCAGCAGCTTAGCAGGGTACCCCTACGAGCAGTACTTC.

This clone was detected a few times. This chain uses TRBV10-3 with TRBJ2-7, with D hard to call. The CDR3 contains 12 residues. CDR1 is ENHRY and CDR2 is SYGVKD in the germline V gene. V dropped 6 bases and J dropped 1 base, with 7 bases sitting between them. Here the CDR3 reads CAIRAGSYEQYF. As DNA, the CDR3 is TGTGCCATCAGGGCCGGTTCCTACGAGCAGTACTTC.

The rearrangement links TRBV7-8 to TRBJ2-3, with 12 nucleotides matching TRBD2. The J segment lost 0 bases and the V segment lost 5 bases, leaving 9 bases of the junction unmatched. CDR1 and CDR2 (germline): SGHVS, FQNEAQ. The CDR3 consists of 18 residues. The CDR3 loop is CASSPRTSGVPSTDTQYF. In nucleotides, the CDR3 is TGTGCCAGCAGCCCCCGGACTAGCGGGGTCCCTAGCACAGATACGCAGTATTTT.

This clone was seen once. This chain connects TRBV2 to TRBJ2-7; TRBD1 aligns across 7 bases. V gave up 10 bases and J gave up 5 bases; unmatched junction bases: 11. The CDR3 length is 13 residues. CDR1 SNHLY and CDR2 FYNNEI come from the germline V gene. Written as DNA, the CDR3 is TGTGCCATTTTTCTTTCGGGACAGCACGAGCAGTACTTC. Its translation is CAIFLSGQHEQYF.

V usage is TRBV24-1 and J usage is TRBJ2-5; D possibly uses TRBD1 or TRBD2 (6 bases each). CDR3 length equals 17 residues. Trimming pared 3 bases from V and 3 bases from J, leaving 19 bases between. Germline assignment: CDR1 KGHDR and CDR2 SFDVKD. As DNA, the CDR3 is TGTGCCACCAGTGATCCGATCCTGTCGGGGGCCAAAGAGACCCAGTACTTC. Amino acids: CATSDPILSGAKETQYF.

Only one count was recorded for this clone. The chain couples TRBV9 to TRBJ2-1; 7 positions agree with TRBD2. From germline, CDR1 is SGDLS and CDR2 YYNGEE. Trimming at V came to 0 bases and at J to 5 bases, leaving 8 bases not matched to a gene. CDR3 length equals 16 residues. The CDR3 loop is CASSVGRLAANNEQFF. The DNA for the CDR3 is TGTGCCAGCAGCGTAGGTCGGCTAGCGGCGAACAATGAGCAGTTCTTC.

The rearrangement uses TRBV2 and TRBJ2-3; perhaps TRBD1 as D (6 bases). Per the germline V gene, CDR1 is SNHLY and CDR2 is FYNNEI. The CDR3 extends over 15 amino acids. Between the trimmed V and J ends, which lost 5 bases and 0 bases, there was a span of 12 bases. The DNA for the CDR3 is TGTGCCAGCAGTTTCGGGACAACTAGCACAGATACGCAGTATTTT. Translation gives CASSFGTTSTDTQYF. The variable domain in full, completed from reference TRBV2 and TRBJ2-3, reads EPEVTQTPSHQVTQMGQEVILRCVPISNHLYFYWYRQILGQKVEFLVSFYNNEISEKSEIFDDQFSVERPDGSNFTLKIRSTKLEDSAMYFCASSFGTTSTDTQYFGPGTRLTVL.

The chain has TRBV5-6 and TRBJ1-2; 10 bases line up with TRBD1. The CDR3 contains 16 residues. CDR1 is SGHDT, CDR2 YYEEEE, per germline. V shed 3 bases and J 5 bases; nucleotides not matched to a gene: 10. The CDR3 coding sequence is TGTGCCAGCAGCTCGGGGACAGGGGACCCCTCGTATGGCTACACCTTC. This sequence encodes CASSSGTGDPSYGYTF.

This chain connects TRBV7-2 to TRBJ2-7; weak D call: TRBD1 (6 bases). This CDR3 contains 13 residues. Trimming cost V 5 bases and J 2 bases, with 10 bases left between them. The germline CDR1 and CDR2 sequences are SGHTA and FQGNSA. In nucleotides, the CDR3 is TGTGCCAGCAGCCTGGGACAACCCTACGAGCAGTACTTC. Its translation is CASSLGQPYEQYF.

CDR3 nucleotides: TGTGCCAGCAGCAAAGACACAGATACGCAGTATTTT. Translating gives CASSKDTDTQYF. This rearrangement joins TRBV5-4 to TRBJ2-3, with D unclear. Germline V gene lookup returns CDR1 SGHNT and CDR2 YYREEE (reference sequence). This CDR3 has 12 residues. V lost 4 bases, J lost 2 bases, and 5 bases lay in between.

CDR3 sequence: CASSPVLGYNSPLHF. The CDR3 region has the DNA TGTGCCAGTAGCCCCGTGTTAGGATATAATTCACCCCTCCACTTT. The J gene is TRBJ1-6, the V gene TRBV19; D gene ambiguous. Deletions cut 6 bases from V and 4 bases from J, with 13 bases between. Germline loops: CDR1 LNHDA, CDR2 SQIVND (reference sequence). The CDR3 loop spans 15 amino acids.

As DNA, the CDR3 is TGTGCCAGCAGCCCGGGGACAGGGAATCAGCCCCAGCATTTT. The encoded protein is CASSPGTGNQPQHF. V and J are TRBV3-1 (or the pseudogene TRBV3-2) and TRBJ1-5, with TRBD1 matching over 9 bases. CDR1 and CDR2 from the germline V gene are LGHDT and YNNKEL (reference sequence). The V gene end was trimmed by 4 bases and the J gene end by 4 bases; junction bases not matched to a gene: 2. This CDR3 comprises 14 residues.

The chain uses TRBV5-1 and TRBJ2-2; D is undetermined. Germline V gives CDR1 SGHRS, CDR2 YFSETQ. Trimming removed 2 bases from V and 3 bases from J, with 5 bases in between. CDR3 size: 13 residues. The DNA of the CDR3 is TGCGCCAGCAGCTTAACGGACACCGGGGAGCTGTTTTTT. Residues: CASSLTDTGELFF.

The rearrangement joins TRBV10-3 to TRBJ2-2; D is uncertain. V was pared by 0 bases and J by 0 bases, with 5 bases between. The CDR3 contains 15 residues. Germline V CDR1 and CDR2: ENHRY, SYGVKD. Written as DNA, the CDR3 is TGTGCCATCAGTGAGTCCACCACGAACACCGGGGAGCTGTTTTTT. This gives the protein CAISESTTNTGELFF.

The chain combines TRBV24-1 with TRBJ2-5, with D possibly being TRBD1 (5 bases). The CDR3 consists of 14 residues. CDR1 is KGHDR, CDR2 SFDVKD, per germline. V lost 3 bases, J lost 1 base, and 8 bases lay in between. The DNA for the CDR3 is TGTGCCACCAGTGATCCGACAGCCCAAGAGACCCAGTACTTC. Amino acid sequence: CATSDPTAQETQYF.

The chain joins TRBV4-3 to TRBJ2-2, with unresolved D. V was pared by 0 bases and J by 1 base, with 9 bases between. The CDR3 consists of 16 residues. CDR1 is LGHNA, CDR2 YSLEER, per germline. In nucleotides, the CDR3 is TGCGCCAGCAGCCAAGACAGATCAGTGAACACCGGGGAGCTGTTTTTT. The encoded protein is CASSQDRSVNTGELFF.

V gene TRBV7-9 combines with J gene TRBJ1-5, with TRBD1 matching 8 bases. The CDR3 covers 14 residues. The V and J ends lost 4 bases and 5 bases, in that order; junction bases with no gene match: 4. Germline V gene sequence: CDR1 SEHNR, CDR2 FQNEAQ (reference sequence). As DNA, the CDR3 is TGTGCCAGCAGCTATATGACAGGGGATCAGCCCCAGCATTTT. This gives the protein CASSYMTGDQPQHF.

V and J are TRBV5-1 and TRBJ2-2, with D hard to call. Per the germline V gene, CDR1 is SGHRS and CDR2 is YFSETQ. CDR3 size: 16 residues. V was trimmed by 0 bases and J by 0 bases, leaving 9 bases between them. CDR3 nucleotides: TGCGCCAGCAGCTTGGGGGCAGCGACGAACACCGGGGAGCTGTTTTTT. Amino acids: CASSLGAATNTGELFF. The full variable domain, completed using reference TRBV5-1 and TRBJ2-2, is KAGVTQTPRYLIKTRGQQVTLSCSPISGHRSVSWYQQTPGQGLQFLFEYFSETQRNKGNFPGRFSGRQFSNSRSEMNVSTLELGDSALYLCASSLGAATNTGELFFGEGSRLTVL.

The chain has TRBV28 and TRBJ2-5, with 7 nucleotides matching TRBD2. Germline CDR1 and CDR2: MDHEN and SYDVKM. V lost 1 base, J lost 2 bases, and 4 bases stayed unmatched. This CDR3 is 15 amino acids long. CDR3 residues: CASSLSPRGQETQYF. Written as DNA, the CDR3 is TGTGCCAGCAGTTTATCCCCGCGGGGGCAAGAGACCCAGTACTTC.

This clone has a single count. As DNA, the CDR3 is TGTGCCACCAGCAGCGGGACATACTCCTACGAGCAGTACTTC. It codes for CATSSGTYSYEQYF. J is TRBJ2-7 and V is TRBV15, with a weak D call TRBD1 (6 bases). Germline V lookup: CDR1 LNHNV, CDR2 YYDKDF (reference sequence). The V and J ends lost 3 bases and 0 bases respectively, with 9 bases between them. This CDR3 is built from 14 residues.

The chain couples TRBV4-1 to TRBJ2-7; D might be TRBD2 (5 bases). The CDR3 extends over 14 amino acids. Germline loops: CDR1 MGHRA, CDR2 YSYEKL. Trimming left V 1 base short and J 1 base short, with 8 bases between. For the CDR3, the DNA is TGCGCCAGCAGCCAAGTCCGGGATTCCTACGAGCAGTACTTC. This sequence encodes CASSQVRDSYEQYF.

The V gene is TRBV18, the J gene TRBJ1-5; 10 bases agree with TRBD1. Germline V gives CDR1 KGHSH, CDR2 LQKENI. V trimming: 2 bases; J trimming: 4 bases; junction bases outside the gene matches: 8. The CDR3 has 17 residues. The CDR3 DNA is TGTGCCAGCTCACCAGTCGGGGGGACAGGGGTAAATCAGCCCCAGCATTTT. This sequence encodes CASSPVGGTGVNQPQHF.